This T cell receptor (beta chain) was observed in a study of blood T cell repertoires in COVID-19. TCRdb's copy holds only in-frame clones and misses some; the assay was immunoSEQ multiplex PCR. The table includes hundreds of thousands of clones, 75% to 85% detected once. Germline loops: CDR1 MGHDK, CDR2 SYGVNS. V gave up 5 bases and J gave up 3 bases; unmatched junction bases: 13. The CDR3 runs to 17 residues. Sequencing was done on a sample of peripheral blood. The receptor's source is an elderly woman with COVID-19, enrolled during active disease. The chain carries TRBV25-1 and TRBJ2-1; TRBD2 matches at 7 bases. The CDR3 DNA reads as TGTGCCAGCAGTCCAATGGGACTAACGTCGATCTACAATGAGCAGTTCTTC. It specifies CASSPMGLTSIYNEQFF.